This entry lists 29 T cell receptor beta chains sequenced from one sample in a study of human T cells and chemical hapten exposure. Time point indicated: patch test 2, 6 weeks after DPC sensitization. Described treatment: therapeutic diphenylcyclopropenone sensitization with weekly scalp DPC. Each CDR3 protein gets one entry after TCRdb re-called the RACE reads with MiXCR. The sample comprises more than 90,000 distinct CDR3 sequences, approximately 10% of which are singletons, and approximately 3.3% rests with the top ten. The sample in question was whole blood, obtained in connection with sensitization to the hapten diphenylcyclopropenone (DPC). These receptors came from a woman aged 40-49 years with alopecia areata. Some clones in this sample may be carry-over from other donors' samples.

The sample holds a few counts of this clonotype. The V and J genes are TRBV4-3 and TRBJ2-1; TRBD2 is a possible D gene (5 bases). In germline, CDR1 is LGHNA, CDR2 YSLEER. This CDR3 region has 15 residues. V dropped 6 bases and J dropped 6 bases, with 18 bases sitting between them. CDR3: CASRSGVDGVNEQFF. The CDR3 DNA sequence: TGCGCCAGCAGATCCGGGGTGGACGGGGTCAATGAGCAGTTCTTC.

This clonotype came up many times. The gene calls are TRBV12-3 or TRBV12-4 and TRBJ2-1, with TRBD1 matching over 7 bases. This CDR3 spans 18 amino acids. Trimming at V came to 7 bases and at J to 1 base, leaving 16 bases not matched to a gene. The CDR3 spells CASTPRPMRGRSYNEQFF. The CDR3 nucleotides read TGTGCCAGCACCCCCCGTCCGATGAGGGGGCGATCCTACAATGAGCAGTTCTTC.

Turning to this clonotype: A much larger clone sits a single nucleotide away, making a read error possible. The V gene is TRBV12-3 or TRBV12-4, the J gene TRBJ1-6; 7 nucleotides match TRBD1. The CDR3 runs to 14 residues. For the CDR3, the DNA is TGTACCAGCAGTCCAGGGGACAGAAATTCACCCCTCCACTTT. It codes for CTSSPGDRNSPLHF.

This clonotype was counted a few times. The gene calls are TRBV28 and TRBJ2-7, with 9 positions matching TRBD1. With 3 bases clipped from V and 3 bases from J, the junction kept 6 bases outside the gene matches. Germline-derived CDR1 and CDR2 are MDHEN and SYDVKM. CDR3 length: 15 residues. The CDR3 loop reads CASSFTGTGIYEQYF. For the CDR3, the DNA is TGTGCCAGCAGTTTTACCGGGACAGGGATCTACGAGCAGTACTTC.

For this clonotype: A single base separates this from a much larger clone, so it may be a read error. The chain combines TRBV18 with TRBJ2-5; TRBD2 might be the D (7 bases). Per germline, CDR1 KGHSH and CDR2 LQKENI. This CDR3 spans 15 amino acids. For the CDR3, the DNA is TGTGCCAGCTCACCCTCAAGGGGGGGGGAAGATACCCAGTACTTC. Translated, it gives CASSPSRGGEDTQYF.

The J gene is TRBJ1-1, the V gene TRBV30; the D gene is possibly TRBD1 (5 bases). The germline CDR1 and CDR2 sequences are GTSNPN and SVGIG (reference sequence). The ends were cut back, 3 bases at V and 3 bases at J, with 11 bases in the middle. The CDR3 has 13 amino acids. The chain's CDR3 is CAWRRGEDTEAFF. As DNA, the CDR3 is TGTGCCTGGAGGAGAGGGGAGGACACTGAAGCTTTCTTT. The whole variable domain, filled in from reference TRBV30 and TRBJ1-1, reads SQTIHQWPATLVQPVGSPLSLECTVEGTSNPNLYWYRQAAGRGLQLLFYSVGIGQISSEVPQNLSASRPQDRQFILSSKKLLLSDSGFYLCAWRRGEDTEAFFGQGTRLTVV.

This clonotype was seen many times. The CDR3 bases are TGCGCCAGCAGCTTGGGACGCGGGAGTGTGGATGAGCAGTTCTTC. It codes for CASSLGRGSVDEQFF. The chain recombines TRBV5-1 with TRBJ2-1, with TRBD2 identical over 7 bases. Germline V gene sequence: CDR1 SGHRS, CDR2 YFSETQ. This CDR3 is 15 amino acids long. With 0 bases clipped from V and 8 bases from J, the junction kept 8 bases outside the gene matches.

This chain joins TRBV19 and TRBJ2-6; D is unresolved. CDR1 and CDR2 (germline): LNHDA, SQIVND (reference sequence). This CDR3 has 16 amino acids. V lost 1 base and J 4 bases, leaving 11 bases between the germline ends. CDR3 protein: CASSIGLQTGANVLTF. The DNA of the CDR3 is TGTGCCAGTAGTATAGGCCTCCAGACCGGGGCCAACGTCCTGACTTTC.

This clonotype occurred a few times. The V gene is TRBV12-3 or TRBV12-4, the J gene TRBJ2-7; D gene ambiguous. Trimming cost V 0 bases and J 7 bases, with 19 bases left between them. CDR3 size: 16 residues. The CDR3 spells CASSLAPRAPPEEQYF. In nucleotides, the CDR3 is TGTGCCAGCAGTTTAGCCCCACGCGCGCCCCCAGAAGAGCAGTACTTC.

This clonotype was counted a few times. The chain links TRBV20-1 to TRBJ2-1; D remains ambiguous. This CDR3 has 14 residues. V lost 0 bases to trimming and J lost 2 bases, with 8 bases between them. Germline loops: CDR1 DFQATT, CDR2 SNEGSKA (reference sequence). CDR3 sequence reads: CSARDPVAYNEQFF. The CDR3 DNA reads TGCAGTGCTAGAGATCCCGTGGCCTACAATGAGCAGTTCTTC.

This clonotype was seen more than once but under ten times. This chain connects TRBV7-7 to TRBJ1-2; 7 bases line up with TRBD1. The CDR3 runs to 14 residues. The V and J ends lost 5 bases and 4 bases, in that order; junction bases with no gene match: 7. Germline V CDR1 and CDR2: SSHAT, FNYEAQ (reference sequence). CDR3 sequence reads: CASSPIGTAYGYTF. For the CDR3, the DNA is TGTGCCAGCAGCCCCATAGGGACAGCCTATGGCTACACCTTC.

This clonotype was counted many times. This chain connects TRBV18 to TRBJ1-5; D is perhaps TRBD1 (6 bases). The CDR3 extends over 14 amino acids. Germline loops: CDR1 KGHSH, CDR2 LQKENI. V was cut by 6 bases and J by 4 bases, with 13 bases left in between. The CDR3 DNA reads TGTGCCAGCTCCCTGTCCAGGGGAAATCAGCCCCAGCATTTT. This sequence encodes CASSLSRGNQPQHF.

The sample holds many counts of this clonotype. The chain joins TRBV9 to TRBJ2-7; 9 bases line up with TRBD2. The CDR3 has 14 residues. Germline V gives CDR1 SGDLS, CDR2 YYNGEE. J lost 2 bases, V lost 4 bases, and 4 bases had no gene match. The chain's CDR3 is CASSPRLAAYEQYF. CDR3 nucleotide sequence: TGTGCCAGCAGCCCTAGACTAGCGGCCTACGAGCAGTACTTC.

In the case of this clonotype: It is unclear where the CDR3 begins or ends on the DNA, so no DNA is shown, and the CDR3 is as TCRdb lists it. The V gene is TRBV12-3 or TRBV12-4, the J gene TRBJ2-3; the listed D gene, TRBD1, was not tested against the DNA. The CDR3 contains 16 residues when both ends are counted. The CDR3 reads CASSSSDTFSTDTRYF.

This clonotype was seen repeatedly, ten times or more. This chain connects TRBV9 to TRBJ2-2; TRBD1 matches at 8 bases. V dropped 0 bases and J dropped 6; count of bases not matched to a gene: 4. The germline gives CDR1 SGDLS, CDR2 YYNGEE. CDR3 length equals 15 residues. This chain's CDR3 is CASSVVSQGAGELFF. The CDR3 DNA reads TGTGCCAGCAGCGTAGTTTCACAGGGGGCCGGGGAGCTGTTTTTT. The full variable domain, in which reference TRBV9 and TRBJ2-2 provide the parts outside the CDR3, is DSGVTQTPKHLITATGQRVTLRCSPRSGDLSVYWYQQSLDQGLQFLIQYYNGEERAKGNILERFSAQQFPDLHSELNLSSLELGDSALYFCASSVVSQGAGELFFGEGSRLTVL.

In this sample, this clonotype turned up many times. The V call is TRBV14, the J call TRBJ1-1; D ambiguous. From germline, CDR1 is SGHDN and CDR2 FVKESK. The CDR3 extends over 15 amino acids. Between the trimmed V and J ends, which lost 0 bases and 0 bases, there was a span of 8 bases. The CDR3: CASSQERVMNTEAFF. In nucleotides, the CDR3 is TGTGCCAGCAGCCAAGAAAGAGTAATGAACACTGAAGCTTTCTTT.

For this clonotype: With a much larger clone just one base away, this may be a read error. The CDR3 here is CASRETNTLINKQFF. The CDR3 DNA is TGTGCCAGCCGAGAGACTAATACCCTTATCAATAAGCAGTTCTTC. This chain links TRBV12-3 or TRBV12-4 with TRBJ2-1; TRBD2 is a possible D gene (5 bases). The CDR3 loop spans 15 amino acids.

This clonotype was found many times. The gene calls are TRBV7-9 and TRBJ2-7; 7 bases agree with TRBD1. The V gene's germline CDR1 is SEHNR and CDR2 FQNEAQ (reference sequence). Unmatched junction bases numbered 14, after V lost 3 bases and J lost 3 bases. This CDR3 region has 17 residues. In DNA form, the CDR3 reads TGTGCCAGCAGCTTCCCCCCAGGGCCAGGGGGTGACTACGAGCAGTACTTC. It encodes CASSFPPGPGGDYEQYF.

The chain joins TRBV7-2 to TRBJ2-7; 11 nucleotides agree with TRBD2. Germline loops: CDR1 SGHTA, CDR2 FQGNSA. V was clipped by 4 bases and J by 3 bases; unmatched bases: 2. This CDR3 has 14 residues. CDR3 amino acids: CASSSGLADYEQYF. CDR3 DNA: TGTGCCAGCAGCTCGGGACTAGCGGACTACGAGCAGTACTTC.

This clonotype was detected ten times or more. V is TRBV10-3 and J is TRBJ2-7; D gene unclear. Trimming shortened V by 2 bases and J by 3 bases, and 8 bases separated the two germline ends. Germline CDR1 and CDR2: ENHRY and SYGVKD. The CDR3 length is 13 residues. The CDR3, as DNA: TGTGCCATCAGTGAGGGGCTCCTCTACGAGCAGTACTTC. Translated, it gives CAISEGLLYEQYF.

The sample holds many counts of this clonotype. V and J are TRBV10-3 and TRBJ2-7; 9 bases match TRBD1. V lost 4 bases, J lost 2 bases, and 0 bases stayed unmatched. Looked up from germline, CDR1 is ENHRY and CDR2 is SYGVKD. The CDR3 is made up of 13 amino acids. The CDR3 DNA reads TGTGCCATCAGTGGACAGGGGGCCTACGAGCAGTACTTC. Its protein is CAISGQGAYEQYF.

The genes are TRBV5-5 and TRBJ1-4, with 9 bases lining up with TRBD1. Germline CDR1 SGHKS, CDR2 YYEKEE (reference sequence). Germline trimming cut 6 bases from V and 8 bases from J; bases unmatched to any gene: 11. The CDR3 extends over 15 amino acids. This chain's CDR3 is CASTRTGDRDEKLFF. Here the CDR3 DNA reads TGTGCCAGCACCCGGACGGGGGACAGGGACGAAAAACTGTTTTTT.

Details on this clonotype: The junction shows a germline mismatch at one end, possibly a read error. The chain uses TRBV15 and TRBJ2-3; 7 nucleotides align to TRBD2. The CDR3 covers 15 residues. The germline CDR1 and CDR2 sequences are LNHNV and YYDKDF (reference sequence). The CDR3: CVTSREGLNGDTQYF. CDR3 in DNA: TGTGTCACCAGCAGGGAGGGACTTAATGGGGATACGCAGTATTTT.

The chain uses TRBV29-1 and TRBJ1-1, with D uncertain. This CDR3 has 13 amino acids. Per germline, CDR1 SQVTM and CDR2 ANQGSEA. Trimming stripped 2 bases from V and 4 bases from J, with 11 bases between. The CDR3 loop is CSVEKGRSTEAFF. CDR3 DNA sequence: TGCAGCGTTGAAAAGGGTAGGAGCACTGAAGCTTTCTTT.

This clonotype was counted ten times or more. The CDR3 protein is CASSLGTQGRLGNNEQFF. The CDR3 DNA reads TGTGCCAGCAGCTTAGGGACCCAGGGGAGGTTAGGGAACAATGAGCAGTTCTTC. J is TRBJ2-1 and V is TRBV7-6, with D tentatively TRBD1 or TRBD2 (6 bases each). Germline V gene data show CDR1 as SGHVS and CDR2 as FNYEAQ. Trimming took off 1 base at V and 5 bases at J, with 21 bases between the two ends. CDR3 size: 18 residues.

Ten or more counts support this clonotype. The gene calls are TRBV27 and TRBJ1-3; D unclear. The CDR3 extends over 16 amino acids. Trimming removed 0 bases from V and 0 bases from J, with 9 bases in between. CDR1 is MNHEY and CDR2 is SMNVEV in the germline V gene (reference sequence). The CDR3 DNA sequence: TGTGCCAGCAGTTTATCGGCCGTATTCTCTGGAAACACCATATATTTT. This translates into CASSLSAVFSGNTIYF.

This clonotype was seen a few times. This sequence joins TRBV11-2 and TRBJ1-1, with unresolved D. The CDR3 contains 14 residues. V was pared by 1 base and J by 1 base, with 7 bases between. Germline lookup yields CDR1 SGHAT and CDR2 FQNNGV. This CDR3 is CASSLAGRNTEAFF. The CDR3 DNA is TGTGCCAGCAGCTTAGCCGGGCGGAACACTGAAGCTTTCTTT.

About this clonotype itself: This may arise from a read error, as a much more abundant clone is one base away. The genes are TRBV7-8 and TRBJ2-7; D remains unclear. The CDR3 totals 14 residues. Germline V gives CDR1 SGHVS, CDR2 FQNEAQ. The V end was cut by 6 bases, the J end by 5 bases, with 17 bases between. CDR3 coding DNA: TGTGCCAGCAGACCGAGTGGGTGGGCTAACGAGCAGTACTTC. Its translation: CASRPSGWANEQYF.

This clonotype was seen ten or more times. CDR3 sequence: CATSRDPRRGKGGSNQPQHF. Written as DNA, the CDR3 is TGTGCCACCAGCAGAGATCCTCGTCGAGGGAAAGGGGGTAGCAATCAGCCCCAGCATTTT. V usage is TRBV15 and J usage is TRBJ1-5, with D tentatively TRBD1 (6 bases). Germline loops: CDR1 LNHNV, CDR2 YYDKDF (reference sequence). The CDR3 consists of 20 residues. Deletions cut 0 bases from V and 0 bases from J, with 21 bases between. Full variable domain (missing parts from reference TRBV15 and TRBJ1-5): DAMVIQNPRYQVTQFGKPVTLSCSQTLNHNVMYWYQQKSSQAPKLLFHYYDKDFNNEADTPDNFQSRRPNTSFCFLDIRSPGLGDTAMYLCATSRDPRRGKGGSNQPQHFGDGTRLSIL.